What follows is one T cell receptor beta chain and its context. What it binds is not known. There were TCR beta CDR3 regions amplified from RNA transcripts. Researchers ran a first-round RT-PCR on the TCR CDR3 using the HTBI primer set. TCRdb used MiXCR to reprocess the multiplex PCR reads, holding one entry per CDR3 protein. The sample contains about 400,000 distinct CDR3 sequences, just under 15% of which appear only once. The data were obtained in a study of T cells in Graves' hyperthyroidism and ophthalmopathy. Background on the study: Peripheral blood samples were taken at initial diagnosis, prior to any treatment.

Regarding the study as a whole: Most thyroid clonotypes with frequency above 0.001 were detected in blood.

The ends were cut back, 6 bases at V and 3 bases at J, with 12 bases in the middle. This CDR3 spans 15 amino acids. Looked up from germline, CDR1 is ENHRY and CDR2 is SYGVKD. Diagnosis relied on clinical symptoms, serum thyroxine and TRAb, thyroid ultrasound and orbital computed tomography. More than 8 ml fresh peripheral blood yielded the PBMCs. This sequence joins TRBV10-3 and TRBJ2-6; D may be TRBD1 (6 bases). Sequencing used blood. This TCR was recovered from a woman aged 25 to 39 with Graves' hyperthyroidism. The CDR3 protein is CAIRIQGYGANVLTF. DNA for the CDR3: TGTGCCATCAGGATACAGGGATATGGGGCCAACGTCCTGACTTTC.